These 21 T cell receptor beta chains share one sample of origin, sequenced in a study of blood T cell repertoires in COVID-19. Measured with immunoSEQ multiplex PCR; TCRdb has only the in-frame clones, and not every one. The sample includes 280,000 or so clones, 83% of them seen just once. Input material: peripheral blood. These receptors all come from a woman aged 50 to 60 who had recovered from COVID-19.

The chain combines TRBV2 with TRBJ1-5; weak D call: TRBD1 (6 bases). The CDR3 contains 15 residues. V lost 10 bases and J lost 2, with 18 bases in between. Germline loops: CDR1 SNHLY, CDR2 FYNNEI. CDR3 DNA: TGTGCCACCCAGCCAAGAGGGGGACGCAATCAGCCCCAGCATTTT. This encodes CATQPRGGRNQPQHF.

The chain links TRBV3-1 (or the pseudogene TRBV3-2) to TRBJ2-7, with D possibly TRBD2 on 6 matching bases. The germline V gene has CDR1 LGHDT and CDR2 YNNKEL (reference sequence). Trimming stripped 3 bases from V and 2 bases from J, with 11 bases between. The CDR3 is made up of 14 amino acids. CDR3 residues: CASSQRDQAYEQYF. Written as DNA, the CDR3 is TGTGCCAGCAGCCAGCGGGACCAAGCCTACGAGCAGTACTTC.

The V gene is TRBV29-1, the J gene TRBJ1-4; the match to TRBD1 covers 9 bases. The CDR3 contains 13 residues. V trimming: 6 bases; J trimming: 6 bases; junction bases outside the gene matches: 5. Germline V gene sequence: CDR1 SQVTM, CDR2 ANQGSEA. CDR3 DNA sequence: TGCAGCGTAAAACAGGGGGCGGATGAAAAACTGTTTTTT. Translating it yields CSVKQGADEKLFF.

The chain's CDR3 is CASSSTGGVNQPQHF. In nucleotides, the CDR3 is TGTGCCAGTTCTAGTACAGGGGGGGTAAATCAGCCCCAGCATTTT. The J gene is TRBJ1-5, the V gene TRBV7-2; 8 bases line up with TRBD1. The CDR3 runs to 15 residues. The V and J ends lost 9 bases and 4 bases, in that order; junction bases with no gene match: 11. Germline CDR1 reads SGHTA; CDR2 reads FQGNSA.

The rearrangement links TRBV27 to TRBJ2-3; possible D gene TRBD1, 6 bases. The CDR3 extends over 13 amino acids. Trimming removed 6 bases at V and 6 bases at J, with 13 bases between. Looked up from germline, CDR1 is MNHEY and CDR2 is SMNVEV (reference sequence). The CDR3 here is CASRPSGADTQYF. The CDR3 region has the DNA TGTGCCAGCAGACCCTCAGGGGCGGATACGCAGTATTTT.

The J gene is TRBJ2-3, the V gene TRBV30; 12 bases fit TRBD1. This CDR3 region has 15 residues. The V segment lost 2 bases and the J segment 8 bases; nucleotides outside the gene matches: 8. CDR1 and CDR2 (germline): GTSNPN, SVGIG (reference sequence). CDR3 sequence: CAWSYVGQGAFTQYF. The CDR3 DNA sequence: TGTGCCTGGAGTTACGTGGGACAGGGGGCATTTACGCAGTATTTT.

In this sample, this clone turned up a few times. The V and J genes are TRBV19 and TRBJ1-2; D is perhaps TRBD1 (6 bases). The CDR3 loop spans 15 amino acids. Trimming removed 5 bases from V and 0 bases from J, with 13 bases in between. Germline V CDR1 and CDR2: LNHDA, SQIVND (reference sequence). The CDR3 loop reads CASSSDSGSNYGYTF. Written as DNA, the CDR3 is TGTGCCAGTAGTTCGGACAGTGGATCTAACTATGGCTACACCTTC.

The chain is built from TRBV19 and TRBJ1-1; 8 nucleotides agree with TRBD1. This CDR3 is 16 amino acids long. V lost 9 bases to trimming and J lost 1 base; unmatched junction nucleotides: 13. In germline, CDR1 is LNHDA, CDR2 SQIVND (reference sequence). CDR3 residues: CASETTGQVGNTEAFF. CDR3 in DNA: TGTGCCAGCGAGACTACGGGACAGGTGGGGAACACTGAAGCTTTCTTT.

To note about this clone: The same CDR3 arises from other DNA sequences in this sample as well. The J gene is TRBJ1-1, the V gene TRBV18, with 8 bases lining up with TRBD1. In germline, CDR1 is KGHSH, CDR2 LQKENI. The V gene end was trimmed by 4 bases and the J gene end by 1 base; junction bases not matched to a gene: 2. The CDR3 length is 14 residues. The DNA for the CDR3 is TGTGCCAGCTCACGAGGACAGGGGAACACTGAAGCTTTCTTT. It is translated as CASSRGQGNTEAFF.

The chain combines TRBV7-3 with TRBJ2-2; D gene ambiguous. V lost 5 bases to trimming and J lost 4 bases, with 11 bases between them. This CDR3 spans 14 amino acids. Looked up from germline, CDR1 is SGHTA and CDR2 is FQGTGA. In nucleotides, the CDR3 is TGTGCCAGCAGCCGCACAGCTTCCACCGGGGAGCTGTTTTTT. Translated: CASSRTASTGELFF. The full variable domain, its missing parts supplied by reference TRBV7-3 and TRBJ2-2, is GAGVSQTPSNKVTEKGKYVELRCDPISGHTALYWYRQSLGQGPEFLIYFQGTGAADDSGLPNDRFFAVRPEGSVSTLKIQRTERGDSAVYLCASSRTASTGELFFGEGSRLTVL.

V usage is TRBV7-3 and J usage is TRBJ2-3; D is undetermined. The germline V gene has CDR1 SGHTA and CDR2 FQGTGA. This CDR3 contains 13 residues. V lost 1 base and J lost 2, with 4 bases in between. The CDR3 coding sequence is TGTGCCAGCAGCTTAATCTCCACAGATACGCAGTATTTT. It encodes CASSLISTDTQYF.

There are a few counts of this clone. The chain is built from TRBV25-1 and TRBJ2-3; the D gene is possibly TRBD2 (6 bases). The V and J ends lost 4 bases and 5 bases respectively, with 13 bases between them. The V gene's germline CDR1 is MGHDK and CDR2 SYGVNS. The CDR3 consists of 14 residues. CDR3 nucleotide sequence: TGTGCCAGCAGTGGGGCCCCGGGGGTAGATACGCAGTATTTT. This encodes CASSGAPGVDTQYF.

This chain joins TRBV27 and TRBJ2-1; tentative D call: TRBD1 (6 bases). V lost 4 bases, J lost 4 bases, and 17 bases lay in between. The CDR3 is 16 amino acids. CDR1 and CDR2 from the germline V gene are MNHEY and SMNVEV (reference sequence). In DNA, the CDR3 is TGTGCCAGCAGTTCATATATAAAGGACAGTTACAATGAGCAGTTCTTC. Its translation is CASSSYIKDSYNEQFF.

This clone was detected only once. This chain uses TRBV5-1 with TRBJ2-3; 11 bases match TRBD1. Trimming removed 4 bases from V and 5 bases from J; junction bases left unmatched: 6. Germline V gene lookup returns CDR1 SGHRS and CDR2 YFSETQ. The CDR3 has 15 amino acids. The DNA for the CDR3 is TGCGCCAGCAGCCTAGGACAGGGGGCGGGAGATACGCAGTATTTT. Protein: CASSLGQGAGDTQYF.

This clone came up a few times. The rearrangement joins TRBV24-1 to TRBJ2-7, with a tentative D call TRBD1 (5 bases). The CDR3 totals 15 residues. Germline V CDR1 and CDR2: KGHDR, SFDVKD. Between the trimmed V and J ends, which lost 4 bases and 3 bases, there was a span of 15 bases. In nucleotides, the CDR3 is TGTGCCACCAGTGACCCCAGGGTTGGGAACTACGAGCAGTACTTC. Residues: CATSDPRVGNYEQYF.

The chain joins TRBV28 to TRBJ2-5; 9 bases map to TRBD2. The CDR3 consists of 13 residues. Germline trimming cut 6 bases from V and 4 bases from J; bases unmatched to any gene: 3. The germline gives CDR1 MDHEN, CDR2 SYDVKM. CDR3 loop: CASSGTSRETQYF. The DNA of the CDR3 is TGTGCCAGCAGCGGGACTAGCAGAGAGACCCAGTACTTC.

This clone was detected a few times. The chain uses TRBV5-4 and TRBJ2-7, with 8 positions matching TRBD2. The germline CDR1 and CDR2 sequences are SGHNT and YYREEE (reference sequence). V shed 3 bases and J 0 bases; nucleotides not matched to a gene: 2. This CDR3 region has 14 residues. CDR3 sequence (DNA): TGTGCCAGCAGCTCGGGGGGGAGCTCCTACGAGCAGTACTTC. It codes for CASSSGGSSYEQYF.

Regarding this clone: This same CDR3 is encoded by further DNA sequences in the sample. CDR3 amino acids: CASSPPGGYQETQYF. The CDR3, as DNA: TGTGCCAGCTCACCCCCAGGGGGTTACCAAGAGACCCAGTACTTC. This sequence joins TRBV18 and TRBJ2-5; 7 bases are shared with TRBD1. The CDR3 is made up of 15 amino acids. Germline assignment: CDR1 KGHSH and CDR2 LQKENI. The V gene end was trimmed by 3 bases and the J gene end by 0 bases; junction bases not matched to a gene: 4.

Points on this clone: This sample includes further DNA sequences coding for the same CDR3. The V gene is TRBV7-2, the J gene TRBJ1-2; D remains unclear. V shed 5 bases and J shed 0 bases, with 7 bases lying between them. The CDR3 runs 13 residues. Germline lookup yields CDR1 SGHTA and CDR2 FQGNSA. The CDR3 nucleotides read TGTGCCAGCAGCCCGGACTCTAACTATGGCTACACCTTC. Protein: CASSPDSNYGYTF.

The chain combines TRBV10-3 with TRBJ2-3, with 15 bases that match TRBD2. The CDR3 runs to 16 residues. J gave up 6 bases and V 7 bases, and 8 bases lay outside the gene matches. Germline V gene data show CDR1 as ENHRY and CDR2 as SYGVKD. CDR3 residues: CAINAGLAGGGDTQYF. CDR3 bases: TGTGCCATCAACGCCGGACTAGCGGGAGGGGGGGATACGCAGTATTTT.

The chain recombines TRBV3-1 (or the pseudogene TRBV3-2) with TRBJ1-6; D not resolved. The CDR3 consists of 14 residues. CDR1 is LGHDT, CDR2 YNNKEL, per germline (reference sequence). The ends were cut back, 2 bases at V and 5 bases at J, with 7 bases in the middle. In nucleotides, the CDR3 is TGTGCCAGCAGCCAACGGGTTAATAATTCACCCCTCCACTTT. The encoded protein is CASSQRVNNSPLHF.